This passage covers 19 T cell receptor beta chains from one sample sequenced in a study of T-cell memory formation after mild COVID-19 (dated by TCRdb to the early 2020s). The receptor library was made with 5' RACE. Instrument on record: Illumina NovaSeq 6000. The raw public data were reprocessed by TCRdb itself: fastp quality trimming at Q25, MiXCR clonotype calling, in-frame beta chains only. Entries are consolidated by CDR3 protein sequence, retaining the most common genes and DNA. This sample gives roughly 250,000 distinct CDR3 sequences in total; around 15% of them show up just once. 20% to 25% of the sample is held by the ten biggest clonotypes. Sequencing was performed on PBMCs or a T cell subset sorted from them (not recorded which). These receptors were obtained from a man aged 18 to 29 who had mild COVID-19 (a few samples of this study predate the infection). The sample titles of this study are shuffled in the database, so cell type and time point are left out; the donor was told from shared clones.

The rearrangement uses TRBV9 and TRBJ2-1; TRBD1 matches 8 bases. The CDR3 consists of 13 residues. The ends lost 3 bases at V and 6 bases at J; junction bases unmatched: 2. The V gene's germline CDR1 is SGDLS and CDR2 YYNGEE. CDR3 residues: CASSGQGRNEQFF. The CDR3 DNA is TGTGCCAGCAGCGGACAGGGGCGCAATGAGCAGTTCTTC.

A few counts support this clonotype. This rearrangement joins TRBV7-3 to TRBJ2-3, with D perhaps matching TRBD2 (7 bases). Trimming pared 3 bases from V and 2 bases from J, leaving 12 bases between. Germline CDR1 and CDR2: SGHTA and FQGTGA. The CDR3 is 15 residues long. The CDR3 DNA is TGTGCCAGCAGCTTTGGGGGGGCCCTCACAGATACGCAGTATTTT. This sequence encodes CASSFGGALTDTQYF.

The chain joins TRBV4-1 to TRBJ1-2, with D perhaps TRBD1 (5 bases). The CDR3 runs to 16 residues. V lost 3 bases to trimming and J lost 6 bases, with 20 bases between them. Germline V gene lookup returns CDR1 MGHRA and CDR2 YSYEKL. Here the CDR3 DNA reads TGCGCCAGCAGCCAGGACCTGGGACGGCGAACTAATGGCTACACCTTC. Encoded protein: CASSQDLGRRTNGYTF.

CDR3 nucleotide sequence: TGTGCCAGCAGTCAGGACATAAACTATGGCTACACCTTC. Its protein product is CASSQDINYGYTF. J is TRBJ1-2 and V is TRBV2, with D possibly TRBD1 on 5 matching bases. The V gene lost 5 bases and the J gene lost 2 bases, with 9 bases spanning the gap. The CDR3 spans 13 residues. From germline, CDR1 is SNHLY and CDR2 FYNNEI.

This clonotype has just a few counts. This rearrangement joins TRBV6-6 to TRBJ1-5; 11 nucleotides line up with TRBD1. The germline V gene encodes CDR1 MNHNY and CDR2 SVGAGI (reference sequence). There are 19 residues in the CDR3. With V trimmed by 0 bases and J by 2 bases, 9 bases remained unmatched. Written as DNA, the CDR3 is TGTGCCAGCAGTTACTCCGTGTGGCGGACAGGGGGCCGCAATCAGCCCCAGCATTTT. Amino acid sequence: CASSYSVWRTGGRNQPQHF.

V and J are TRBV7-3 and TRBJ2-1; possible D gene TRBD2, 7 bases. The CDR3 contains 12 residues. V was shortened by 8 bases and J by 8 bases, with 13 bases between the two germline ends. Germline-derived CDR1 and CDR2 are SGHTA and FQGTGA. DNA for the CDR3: TGTGCCAGCGGGGGGGGCCGGGATGAGCAGTTCTTC. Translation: CASGGGRDEQFF.

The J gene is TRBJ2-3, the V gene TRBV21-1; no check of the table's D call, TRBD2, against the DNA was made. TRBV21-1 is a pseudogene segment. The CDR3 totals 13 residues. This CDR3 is CASASTSTDTQYF. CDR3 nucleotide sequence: TGTGCCAGCGCCTCCACTAGCACAGATACGCAGTATTTT.

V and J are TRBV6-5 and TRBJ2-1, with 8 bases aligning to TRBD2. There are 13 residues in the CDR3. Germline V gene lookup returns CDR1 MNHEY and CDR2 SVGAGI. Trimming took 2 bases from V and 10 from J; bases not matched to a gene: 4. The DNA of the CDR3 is TGTGCCAGCAGTTACCCCCCTAGCGGGGAGCAGTTCTTC. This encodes CASSYPPSGEQFF.

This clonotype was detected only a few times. CDR3 protein: CASSWGLSYEQYV. CDR3 coding DNA: TGTGCCAGCAGTTGGGGACTTTCCTACGAGCAGTACGTC. The chain employs TRBV12-3 or TRBV12-4 and TRBJ2-7; maybe TRBD2 (6 bases). Between the trimmed V and J ends, which lost 4 bases and 1 base, there was a span of 8 bases. CDR3 length: 13 residues.

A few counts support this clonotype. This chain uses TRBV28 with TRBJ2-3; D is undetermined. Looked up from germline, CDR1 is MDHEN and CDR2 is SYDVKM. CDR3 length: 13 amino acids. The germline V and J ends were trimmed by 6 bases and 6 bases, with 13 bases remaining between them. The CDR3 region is CASSLTVGDTQYF. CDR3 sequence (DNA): TGTGCCAGCAGCCTGACTGTGGGTGATACGCAGTATTTT.

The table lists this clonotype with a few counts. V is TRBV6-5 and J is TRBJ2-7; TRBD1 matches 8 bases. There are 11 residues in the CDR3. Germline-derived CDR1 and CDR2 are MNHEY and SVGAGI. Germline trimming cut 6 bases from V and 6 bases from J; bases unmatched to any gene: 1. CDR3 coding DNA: TGTGCCAGCAGCACAGGGGGCGAGCAGTACTTC. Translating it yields CASSTGGEQYF.

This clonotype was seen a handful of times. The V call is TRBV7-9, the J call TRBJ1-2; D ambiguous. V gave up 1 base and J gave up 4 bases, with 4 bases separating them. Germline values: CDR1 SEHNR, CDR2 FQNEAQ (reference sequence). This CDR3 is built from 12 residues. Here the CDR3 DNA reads TGTGCCAGCAGCTTAGACCCCTATGGCTACACCTTC. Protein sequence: CASSLDPYGYTF.

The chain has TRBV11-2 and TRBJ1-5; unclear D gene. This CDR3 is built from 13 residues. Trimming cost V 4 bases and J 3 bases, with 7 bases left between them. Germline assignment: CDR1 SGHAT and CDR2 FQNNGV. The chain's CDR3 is CASSSQNNQPQHF. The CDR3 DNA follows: TGTGCCAGCAGCTCTCAAAACAATCAGCCCCAGCATTTT.

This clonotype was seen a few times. As DNA, the CDR3 is TGTGCCAGCAGAAACCGCCTACTAGCTTTCTTT. Its translation: CASRNRLLAFF. The chain couples TRBV6-6 to TRBJ1-1; D is undetermined. The V end lost 6 bases, the J end lost 10 bases, and 12 bases lay between the germline ends. The CDR3 has 11 residues. Germline V gives CDR1 MNHNY, CDR2 SVGAGI (reference sequence).

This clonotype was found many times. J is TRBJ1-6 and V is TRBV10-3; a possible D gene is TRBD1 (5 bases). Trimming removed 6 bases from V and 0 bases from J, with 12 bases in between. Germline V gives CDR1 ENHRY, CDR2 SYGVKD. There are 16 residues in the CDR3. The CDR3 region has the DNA TGTGCCATCAGCCGGGGCTTGAGCTCCTATAATTCACCCCTCCACTTT. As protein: CAISRGLSSYNSPLHF.

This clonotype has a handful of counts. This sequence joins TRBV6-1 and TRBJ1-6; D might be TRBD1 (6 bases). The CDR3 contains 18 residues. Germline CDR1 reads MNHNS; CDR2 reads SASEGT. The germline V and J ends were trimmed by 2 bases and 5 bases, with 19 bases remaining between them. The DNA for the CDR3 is TGTGCCAGCAGTGAATACAGGCAGGGGCTAAGGAATAATTCACCCCTCCACTTT. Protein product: CASSEYRQGLRNNSPLHF.

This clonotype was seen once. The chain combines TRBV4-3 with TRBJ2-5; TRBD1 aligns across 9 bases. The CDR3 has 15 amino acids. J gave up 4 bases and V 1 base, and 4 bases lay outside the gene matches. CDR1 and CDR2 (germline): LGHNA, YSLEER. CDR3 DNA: TGCGCCAGCAGCCAAGGACAGGGGGTAGGAGAGACCCAGTACTTC. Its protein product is CASSQGQGVGETQYF.

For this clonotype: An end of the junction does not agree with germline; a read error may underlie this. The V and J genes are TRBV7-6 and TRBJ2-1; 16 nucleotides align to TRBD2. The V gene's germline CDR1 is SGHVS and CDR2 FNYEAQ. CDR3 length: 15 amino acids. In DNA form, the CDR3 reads TGTGCCAGCAGCACCGCGAAGGGACTAGCGGGGGGGCCGATCTTC. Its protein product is CASSTAKGLAGGPIF.

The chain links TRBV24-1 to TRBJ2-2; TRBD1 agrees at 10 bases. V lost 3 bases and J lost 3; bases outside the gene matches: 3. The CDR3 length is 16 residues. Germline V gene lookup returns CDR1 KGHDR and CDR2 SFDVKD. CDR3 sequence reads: CATSDTTGGHTGELFF. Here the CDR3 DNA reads TGTGCCACCAGTGATACGACAGGGGGCCACACCGGGGAGCTGTTTTTT.